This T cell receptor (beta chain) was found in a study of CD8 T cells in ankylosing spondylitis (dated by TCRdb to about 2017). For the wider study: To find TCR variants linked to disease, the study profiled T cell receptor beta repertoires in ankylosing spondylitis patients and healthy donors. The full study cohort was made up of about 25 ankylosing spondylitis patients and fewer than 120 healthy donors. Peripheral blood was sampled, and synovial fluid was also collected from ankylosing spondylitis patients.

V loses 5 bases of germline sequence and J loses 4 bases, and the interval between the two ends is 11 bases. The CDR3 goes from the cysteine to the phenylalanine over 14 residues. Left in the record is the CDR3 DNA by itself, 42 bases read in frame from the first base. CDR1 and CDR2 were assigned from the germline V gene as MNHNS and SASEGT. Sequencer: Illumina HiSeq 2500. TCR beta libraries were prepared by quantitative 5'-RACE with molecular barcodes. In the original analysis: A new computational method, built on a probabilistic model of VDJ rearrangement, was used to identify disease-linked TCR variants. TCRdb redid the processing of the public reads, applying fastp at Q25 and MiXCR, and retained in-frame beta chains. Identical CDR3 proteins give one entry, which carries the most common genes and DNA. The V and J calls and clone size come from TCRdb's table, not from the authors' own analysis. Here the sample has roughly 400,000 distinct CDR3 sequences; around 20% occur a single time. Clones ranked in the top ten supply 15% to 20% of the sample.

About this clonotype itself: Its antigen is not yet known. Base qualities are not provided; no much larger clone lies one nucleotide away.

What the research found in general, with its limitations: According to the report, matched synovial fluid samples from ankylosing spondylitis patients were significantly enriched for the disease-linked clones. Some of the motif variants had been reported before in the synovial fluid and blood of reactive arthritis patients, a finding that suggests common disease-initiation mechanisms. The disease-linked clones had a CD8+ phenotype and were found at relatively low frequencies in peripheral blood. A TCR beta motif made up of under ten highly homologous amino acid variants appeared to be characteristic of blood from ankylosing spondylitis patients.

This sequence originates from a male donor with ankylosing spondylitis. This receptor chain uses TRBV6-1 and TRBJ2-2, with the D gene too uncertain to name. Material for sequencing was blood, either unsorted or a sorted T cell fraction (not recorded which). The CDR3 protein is CASSQDVRTGELFF. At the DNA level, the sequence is TGTGCCAGCAGTCAGGACGTTCGCACCGGGGAGCTGTTTTTT.